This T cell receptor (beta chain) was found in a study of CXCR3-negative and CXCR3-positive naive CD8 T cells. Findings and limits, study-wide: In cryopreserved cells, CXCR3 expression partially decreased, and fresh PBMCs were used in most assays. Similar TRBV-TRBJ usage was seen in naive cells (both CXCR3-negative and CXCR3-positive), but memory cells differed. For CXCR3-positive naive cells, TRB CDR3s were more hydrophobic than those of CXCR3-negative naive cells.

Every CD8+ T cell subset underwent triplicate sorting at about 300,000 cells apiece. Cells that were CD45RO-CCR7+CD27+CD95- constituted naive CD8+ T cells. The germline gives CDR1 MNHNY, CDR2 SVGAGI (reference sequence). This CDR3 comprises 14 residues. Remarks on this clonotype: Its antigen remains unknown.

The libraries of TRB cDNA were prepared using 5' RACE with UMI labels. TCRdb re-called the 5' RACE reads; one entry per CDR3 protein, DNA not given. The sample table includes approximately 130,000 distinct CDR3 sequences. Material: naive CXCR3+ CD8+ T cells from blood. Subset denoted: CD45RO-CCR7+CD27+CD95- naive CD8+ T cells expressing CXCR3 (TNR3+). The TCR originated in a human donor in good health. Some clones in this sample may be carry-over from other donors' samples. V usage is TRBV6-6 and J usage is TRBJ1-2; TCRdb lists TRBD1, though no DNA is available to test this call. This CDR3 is CASSPAGVDYGYTF.